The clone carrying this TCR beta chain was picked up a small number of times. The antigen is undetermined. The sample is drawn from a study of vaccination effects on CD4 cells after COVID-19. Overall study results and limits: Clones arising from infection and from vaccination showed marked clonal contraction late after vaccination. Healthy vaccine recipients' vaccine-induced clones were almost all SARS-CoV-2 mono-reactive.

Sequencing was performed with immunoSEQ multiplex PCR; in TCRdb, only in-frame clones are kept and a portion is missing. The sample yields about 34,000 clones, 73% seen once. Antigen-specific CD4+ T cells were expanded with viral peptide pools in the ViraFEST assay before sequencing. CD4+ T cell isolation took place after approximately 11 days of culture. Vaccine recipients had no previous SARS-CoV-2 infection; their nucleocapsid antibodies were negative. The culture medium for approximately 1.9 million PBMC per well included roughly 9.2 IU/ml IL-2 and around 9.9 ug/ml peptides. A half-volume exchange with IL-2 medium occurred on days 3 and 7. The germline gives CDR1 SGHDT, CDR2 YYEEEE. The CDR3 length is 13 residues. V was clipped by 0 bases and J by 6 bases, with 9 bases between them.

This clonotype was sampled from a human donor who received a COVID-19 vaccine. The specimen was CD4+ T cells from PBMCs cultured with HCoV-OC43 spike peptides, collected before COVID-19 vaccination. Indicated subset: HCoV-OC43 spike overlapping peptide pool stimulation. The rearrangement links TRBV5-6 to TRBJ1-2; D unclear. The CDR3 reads CASSLGLQNGYTF. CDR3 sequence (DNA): TGTGCCAGCAGCTTGGGACTGCAGAATGGCTACACCTTC.